The rows below give T cell receptor beta chains drawn from one sample of a study of naive and memory T cell subsets. Via MiXCR, TCRdb re-called the UMI-ligation and nested PCR reads, giving one row per CDR3 protein. The sample shows roughly 31,000 distinct CDR3 sequences, about 10% of them seen only once. Sequenced: effector memory CD4+ T cells from blood. The receptor source for this set is a human donor in good health. Both conserved end residues are part of each CDR3. The order of the fields is J gene, V gene, D gene, clone size, CDR3 protein, CDR3 DNA. The D gene is left open where the match is weak. Expanded clones get a size class; other rows say once, few or many, or leave the size out.

J: TRBJ1-2
V: TRBV19
D: NA
size: many
CDR3: CASVRGSTNYGYTF
DNA: TGTGCCAGTGTTCGGGGTTCTACTAACTATGGCTACACCTTC

J: TRBJ2-7
V: TRBV7-2
D: TRBD2
size: many
CDR3: CASSSTSGSVYEQYF
DNA: TGTGCCAGCAGCTCGACTAGCGGGAGTGTCTACGAGCAGTACTTC

J: TRBJ2-7
V: TRBV2
D: NA
size: few
CDR3: CASQRQESHEQYF
DNA: TGTGCCAGCCAACGACAGGAATCCCACGAGCAGTACTTC

J: TRBJ2-5
V: TRBV7-8
D: NA
size: NA
CDR3: CASRVRGTAETQYF
DNA: TGTGCCAGCCGGGTCAGGGGAACAGCAGAGACCCAGTACTTC

J: TRBJ1-1
V: TRBV6-2/TRBV6-3
D: NA
size: NA
CDR3: CASSYSLGRRPEAFF
DNA: TGTGCCAGCAGTTACTCGTTAGGTAGAAGACCTGAAGCTTTCTTT

J: TRBJ1-1
V: TRBV18
D: NA
size: NA
CDR3: CASSPSGGKNTEAFF
DNA: TGTGCCAGCTCACCGTCCGGGGGCAAGAACACTGAAGCTTTCTTT

J: TRBJ2-1
V: TRBV29-1
D: TRBD2
size: many
CDR3: CSVSSGGSYNEQFF
DNA: TGCAGCGTCTCCAGCGGGGGGTCCTACAATGAGCAGTTCTTC

J: TRBJ1-6
V: TRBV7-9
D: NA
size: many
CDR3: CASSLGSSYNSPLHF
DNA: TGTGCCAGCAGCTTAGGGAGCTCCTATAATTCACCCCTCCACTTT

J: TRBJ1-5
V: TRBV6-1
D: NA
size: NA
CDR3: CASSEVMGAAADQPQHF
DNA: TGTGCCAGCAGTGAAGTTATGGGGGCTGCGGCCGATCAGCCCCAGCATTTT

J: TRBJ1-3
V: TRBV7-2
D: NA
size: NA
CDR3: CASSLARQNSGNTIYF
DNA: TGTGCCAGCAGCTTAGCGCGACAGAACTCTGGAAACACCATATATTTT

J: TRBJ1-5
V: TRBV19
D: NA
size: medium-sized
CDR3: CASSTGVNQPQHF
DNA: TGTGCCAGTAGTACCGGGGTCAATCAGCCCCAGCATTTT

J: TRBJ2-5
V: TRBV6-5
D: TRBD2
size: many
CDR3: CASSYSSTSRQETQYF
DNA: TGTGCCAGCAGTTACTCGTCGACTAGCAGACAAGAGACCCAGTACTTC

J: TRBJ1-6
V: TRBV6-5
D: NA
size: few
CDR3: CASRPSGEYSPLHF
DNA: TGTGCCAGCAGGCCCTCCGGGGAATATTCACCCCTCCACTTT

J: TRBJ2-1
V: TRBV7-8
D: NA
size: once
CDR3: CASSLAEGWKGNEQFF
DNA: TGTGCCAGCAGCTTAGCGGAGGGCTGGAAGGGCAATGAGCAGTTCTTC

J: TRBJ1-5
V: TRBV12-3/TRBV12-4
D: TRBD1
size: NA
CDR3: CASNRQGDSNQPQHF
DNA: TGTGCCAGCAACAGACAGGGGGATAGCAATCAGCCCCAGCATTTT

J: TRBJ2-1
V: TRBV7-8
D: NA
size: many
CDR3: CASTPLLSSNEQFF
DNA: TGTGCCAGCACACCTCTCCTATCCTCGAATGAGCAGTTCTTC

J: TRBJ2-5
V: TRBV13
D: NA
size: few
CDR3: CASSPSGPFQETQYF
DNA: TGTGCCAGCAGCCCCTCGGGACCCTTCCAAGAGACCCAGTACTTC

J: TRBJ2-7
V: TRBV20-1
D: NA
size: many
CDR3: CSAKPGEDEQYF
DNA: TGCAGTGCTAAGCCAGGAGAAGACGAGCAGTACTTC